Listed below are T cell receptor beta chains from one sample, sequenced in a study of T cell responses to AZD1222 COVID-19 vaccine. Sequencing was performed with immunoSEQ multiplex PCR; in TCRdb, only in-frame clones are kept and a portion is missing. The table includes 120,000 to 150,000 clones, about 93% detected once. The source was peripheral blood, collected on day 0 of MenACWY control vaccination. The origin of the receptors is an adult in good health. Each CDR3 is given with its conserved first and last residue. The order of the fields is V gene, J gene, CDR3 protein.

TRBV7-3	TRBJ2-3	CASSLVLTDTQYF
TRBV10-1	TRBJ1-2	CAGCGYGYTF
TRBV3-1/TRBV3-2	TRBJ2-7	CASSKPGHTSSYEQYF
TRBV7-2	TRBJ2-7	CASSLPLSGSYEQYF
TRBV6-5	TRBJ2-5	CASSYGTAEQETQYF
TRBV9	TRBJ2-1	CASSAGGGGNYNEQFF
TRBV19	TRBJ1-2	CASSIRTAYGYTF
TRBV27	TRBJ2-2	CASTVYLAGGHTGELFF
TRBV4-1	TRBJ1-2	CASSPQTGFGYGYTF
TRBV7-8	TRBJ2-1	CASSSASGSYNEQFF
TRBV27	TRBJ1-2	CASSLSPTGGDGYTF
TRBV27	TRBJ1-1	CASSLGNEAFF
TRBV2	TRBJ2-3	CASSVAHGGTDTQYF
TRBV3-1/TRBV3-2	TRBJ2-7	CASSQGTASYEQYF
TRBV5-1	TRBJ1-2	CASSSTGRGPYGYTF
TRBV7-6	TRBJ2-1	CASSLVFSGKYNEQFF
TRBV6-5	TRBJ2-3	CASKRLGTDTQYF
TRBV3-1/TRBV3-2	TRBJ1-1	CASSQRSTMNTEAFF
TRBV7-8	TRBJ1-4	CASSLQGAYEKLFF
TRBV3-1/TRBV3-2	TRBJ1-2	CASSQDRRPQNYGYTF
TRBV6-1	TRBJ2-1	CASSESGLEQFF
TRBV9	TRBJ1-3	CASSVEGPGSSSGNTIYF
TRBV18	TRBJ2-7	CASSPPGWNYEQYF
TRBV9	TRBJ2-2	CASSVDGSSTGELFF
TRBV9	TRBJ2-1	CASSLRGHFYNEQFF
TRBV29-1	TRBJ1-1	CSVEEAVNTEAFF
TRBV4-1	TRBJ1-3	CASSQRGVGNTIYF
TRBV29-1	TRBJ1-1	CSATQAVGTEAFF
TRBV11-2	TRBJ2-7	CASSLGLWEQYF
TRBV28	TRBJ2-2	CAGSSGGGKNTGELFF